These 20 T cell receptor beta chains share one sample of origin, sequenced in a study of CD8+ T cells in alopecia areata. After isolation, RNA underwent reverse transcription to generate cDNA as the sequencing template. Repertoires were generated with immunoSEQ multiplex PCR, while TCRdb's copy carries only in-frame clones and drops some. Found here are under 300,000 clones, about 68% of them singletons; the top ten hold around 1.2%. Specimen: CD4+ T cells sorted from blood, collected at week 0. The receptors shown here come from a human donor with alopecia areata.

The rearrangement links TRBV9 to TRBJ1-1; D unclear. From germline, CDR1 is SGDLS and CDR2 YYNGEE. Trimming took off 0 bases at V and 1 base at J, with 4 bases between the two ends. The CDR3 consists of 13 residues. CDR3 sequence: CASSVGRNTEAFF. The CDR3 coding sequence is TGTGCCAGCAGCGTAGGGAGGAACACTGAAGCTTTCTTT.

CDR3 sequence: CASSFSAEHSEAFF. CDR3 DNA: TGTGCCAGCAGCTTCTCCGCGGAGCACTCTGAAGCTTTCTTT. The rearrangement joins TRBV7-9 to TRBJ1-1; D is undetermined. Germline values: CDR1 SEHNR, CDR2 FQNEAQ (reference sequence). CDR3 size: 14 residues. Trimming took off 3 bases at V and 6 bases at J, with 14 bases between the two ends.

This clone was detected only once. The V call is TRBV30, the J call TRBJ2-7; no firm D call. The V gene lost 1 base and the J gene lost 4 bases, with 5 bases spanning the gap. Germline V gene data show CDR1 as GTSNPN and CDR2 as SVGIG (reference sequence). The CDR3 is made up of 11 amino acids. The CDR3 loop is CAWSGAYEQYF. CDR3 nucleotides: TGTGCCTGGAGTGGGGCGTACGAGCAGTACTTC. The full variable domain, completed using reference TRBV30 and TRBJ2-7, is SQTIHQWPATLVQPVGSPLSLECTVEGTSNPNLYWYRQAAGRGLQLLFYSVGIGQISSEVPQNLSASRPQDRQFILSSKKLLLSDSGFYLCAWSGAYEQYFGPGTRLTVT.

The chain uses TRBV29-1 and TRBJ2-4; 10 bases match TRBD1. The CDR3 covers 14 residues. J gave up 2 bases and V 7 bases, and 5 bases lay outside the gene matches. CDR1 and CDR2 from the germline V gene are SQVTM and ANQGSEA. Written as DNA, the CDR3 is TGCAGCGCCCCGGGACAGGGGACCAAAAACATTCAGTACTTC. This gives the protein CSAPGQGTKNIQYF.

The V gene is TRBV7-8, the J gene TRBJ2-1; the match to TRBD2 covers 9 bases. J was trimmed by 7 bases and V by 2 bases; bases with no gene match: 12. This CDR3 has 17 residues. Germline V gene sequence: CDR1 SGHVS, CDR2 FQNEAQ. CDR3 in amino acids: CASSLLNKRGAANEQFF. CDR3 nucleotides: TGTGCCAGCAGCTTACTCAACAAGCGGGGGGCCGCTAATGAGCAGTTCTTC.

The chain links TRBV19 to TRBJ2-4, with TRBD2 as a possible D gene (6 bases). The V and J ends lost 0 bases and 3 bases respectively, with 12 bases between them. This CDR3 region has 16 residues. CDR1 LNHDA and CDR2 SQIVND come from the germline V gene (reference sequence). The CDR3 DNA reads TGTGCCAGTAGTATAGAGGCGGGGATGGGCAAAAACATTCAGTACTTC. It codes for CASSIEAGMGKNIQYF.

The CDR3 sequence is CASSQGAGNQPQHF. CDR3 coding DNA: TGCGCCAGCTCCCAGGGGGCAGGCAATCAGCCCCAGCATTTT. The V gene is TRBV10-2, the J gene TRBJ1-5, with 8 positions matching TRBD1. With 8 bases clipped from V and 2 bases from J, the junction kept 5 bases outside the gene matches. CDR1 is WSHSY and CDR2 is SAAADI in the germline V gene. CDR3 length equals 14 residues.

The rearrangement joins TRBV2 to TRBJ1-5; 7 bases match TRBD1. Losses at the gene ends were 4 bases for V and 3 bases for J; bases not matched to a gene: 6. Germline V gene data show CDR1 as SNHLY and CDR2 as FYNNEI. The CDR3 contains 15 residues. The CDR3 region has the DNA TGTGCCAGCAGTGGACAGGGCCGTCACAATCAGCCCCAGCATTTT. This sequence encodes CASSGQGRHNQPQHF.

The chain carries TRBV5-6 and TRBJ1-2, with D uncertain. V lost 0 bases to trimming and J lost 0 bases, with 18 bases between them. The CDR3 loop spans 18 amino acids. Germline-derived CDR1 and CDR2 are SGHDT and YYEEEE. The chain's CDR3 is CASSLGTAREPANYGYTF. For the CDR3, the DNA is TGTGCCAGCAGCTTGGGAACAGCGAGGGAGCCAGCTAACTATGGCTACACCTTC.

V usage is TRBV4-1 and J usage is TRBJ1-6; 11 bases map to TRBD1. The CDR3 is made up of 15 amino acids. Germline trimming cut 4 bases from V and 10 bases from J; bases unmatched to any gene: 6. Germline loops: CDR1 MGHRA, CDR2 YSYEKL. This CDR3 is CASSRGQGAKSPLHF. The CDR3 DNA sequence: TGCGCCAGCAGCCGAGGACAGGGGGCCAAATCACCCCTCCACTTT.

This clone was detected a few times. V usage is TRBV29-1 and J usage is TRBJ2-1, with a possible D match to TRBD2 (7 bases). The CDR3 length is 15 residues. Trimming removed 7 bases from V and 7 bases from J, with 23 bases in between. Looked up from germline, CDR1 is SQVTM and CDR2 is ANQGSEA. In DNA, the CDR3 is TGCAGCGCCGCACGGGGGGACATTGTCTATAATGAGCAGTTCTTC. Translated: CSAARGDIVYNEQFF.

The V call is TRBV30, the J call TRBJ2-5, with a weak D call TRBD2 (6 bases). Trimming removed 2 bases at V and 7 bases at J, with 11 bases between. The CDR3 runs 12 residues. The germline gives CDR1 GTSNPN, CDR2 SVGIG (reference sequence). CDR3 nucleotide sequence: TGTGCCTGGAGTTCCGGGGGAGCGACCCAGTACTTC. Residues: CAWSSGGATQYF.

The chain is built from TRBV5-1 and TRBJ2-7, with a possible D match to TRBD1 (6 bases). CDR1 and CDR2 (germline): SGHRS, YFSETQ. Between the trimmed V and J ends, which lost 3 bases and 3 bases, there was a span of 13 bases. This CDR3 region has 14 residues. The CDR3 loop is CASSSSTGIYEQYF. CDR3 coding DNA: TGCGCCAGCAGCTCGTCGACAGGAATCTACGAGCAGTACTTC.

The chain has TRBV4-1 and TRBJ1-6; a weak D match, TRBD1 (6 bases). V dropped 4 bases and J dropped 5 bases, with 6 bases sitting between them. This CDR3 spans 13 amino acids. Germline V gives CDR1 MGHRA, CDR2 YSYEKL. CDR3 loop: CASSRTDNSPLHF. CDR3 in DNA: TGCGCCAGCAGCCGGACAGATAATTCACCCCTCCACTTT.

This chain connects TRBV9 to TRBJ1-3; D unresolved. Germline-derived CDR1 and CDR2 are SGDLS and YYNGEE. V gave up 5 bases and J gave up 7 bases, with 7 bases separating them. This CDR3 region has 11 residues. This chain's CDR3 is CASRSGNTIYF. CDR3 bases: TGTGCCAGCAGGTCGGGGAACACCATATATTTT.

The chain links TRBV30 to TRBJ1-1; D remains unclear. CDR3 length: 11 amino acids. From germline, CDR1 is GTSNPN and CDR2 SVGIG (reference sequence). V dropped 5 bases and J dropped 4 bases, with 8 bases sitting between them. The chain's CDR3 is CAWVLTTEAFF. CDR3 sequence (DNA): TGTGCCTGGGTCTTGACCACTGAAGCTTTCTTT.

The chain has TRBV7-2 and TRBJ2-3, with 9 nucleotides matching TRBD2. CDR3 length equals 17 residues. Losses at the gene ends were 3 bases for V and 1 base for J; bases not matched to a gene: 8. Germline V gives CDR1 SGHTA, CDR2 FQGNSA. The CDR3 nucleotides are TGTGCCAGCAGCTTCCGTGGCGGGGGGGCGGGCACAGATACGCAGTATTTT. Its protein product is CASSFRGGGAGTDTQYF.

The CDR3 reads CASSKDRGEEQYF. The CDR3 coding sequence is TGTGCCAGCAGCAAGGACAGGGGCGAGGAGCAGTACTTC. V gene TRBV6-6 combines with J gene TRBJ2-7, with 9 bases matching TRBD1. Trimming cost V 6 bases and J 7 bases; bases outside gene matches: 7. CDR1 and CDR2 (germline): MNHNY, SVGAGI (reference sequence). The length of the CDR3 is 13 residues.

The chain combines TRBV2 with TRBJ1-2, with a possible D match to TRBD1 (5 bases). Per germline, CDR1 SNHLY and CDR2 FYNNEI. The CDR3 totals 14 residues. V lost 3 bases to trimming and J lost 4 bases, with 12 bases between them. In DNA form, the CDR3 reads TGTGCCAGCAGTGACGCCAGGGTCGGCTATGGCTACACCTTC. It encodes CASSDARVGYGYTF.

CDR3 bases: TGTGCCTGGAGTGTTCCAGGGTGGGATGGCTACACCTTC. Encoded protein: CAWSVPGWDGYTF. J is TRBJ1-2 and V is TRBV30; D is perhaps TRBD1 (5 bases). Germline lookup yields CDR1 GTSNPN and CDR2 SVGIG (reference sequence). V lost 0 bases and J lost 6, with 11 bases in between. The CDR3 extends over 13 amino acids. The full variable domain, in which reference TRBV30 and TRBJ1-2 provide the parts outside the CDR3, is SQTIHQWPATLVQPVGSPLSLECTVEGTSNPNLYWYRQAAGRGLQLLFYSVGIGQISSEVPQNLSASRPQDRQFILSSKKLLLSDSGFYLCAWSVPGWDGYTFGSGTRLTVV.